The 12 T cell receptor beta chains below were found in one sample sequenced in a study of T cells in localized non-small cell lung cancer. This table comes from immunoSEQ multiplex PCR, and its TCRdb copy is limited to in-frame clones, with some not included. The data contain about 2,200 clones, about 22% of them seen just once; the ten biggest clones take up 20% to 25%. Sequenced here: lung tumor tissue, sampled before any cancer treatment. The receptors were gathered from a woman aged 40 to 75 with stage I lung adenocarcinoma.

CDR3 sequence: CASSVGGRRTTAEAFF. The CDR3, as DNA: TGTGCCAGCAGTGTTGGGGGGAGGCGAACTACAGCTGAAGCTTTCTTT. The chain has TRBV9 and TRBJ1-1; perhaps TRBD1 as D (5 bases). V was trimmed by 5 bases and J by 6 bases, leaving 23 bases between them. The V gene's germline CDR1 is SGDLS and CDR2 YYNGEE. The CDR3 is made up of 16 amino acids.

This clone was observed a few times. V is TRBV5-1 and J is TRBJ1-4, with a weak D call TRBD1 (5 bases). The CDR3 consists of 16 residues. Germline CDR1 is SGHRS and CDR2 is YFSETQ. Trimming stripped 2 bases from V and 5 bases from J, with 16 bases between. The CDR3 nucleotides read TGCGCCAGCAGCTTCCGACAGCCAAGGAGGAATGAAAAACTGTTTTTT. Amino acid sequence: CASSFRQPRRNEKLFF.

The V gene is TRBV9, the J gene TRBJ2-2; unclear D gene. Germline CDR1 SGDLS, CDR2 YYNGEE. V lost 6 bases to trimming and J lost 0 bases, with 9 bases between them. CDR3 size: 14 residues. The CDR3 protein is CASMETPNTGELFF. In DNA, the CDR3 is TGTGCCAGCATGGAGACACCGAACACCGGGGAGCTGTTTTTT.

In its sample, this clone ranks as large. The V and J genes are TRBV28 and TRBJ1-6; 7 bases align to TRBD1. Germline V lookup: CDR1 MDHEN, CDR2 SYDVKM. Germline trimming cut 1 base from V and 3 bases from J; bases unmatched to any gene: 3. This CDR3 spans 16 amino acids. The CDR3 DNA sequence: TGTGCCAGCAGTTTATTCACAGGGGACTATAATTCACCCCTCCACTTT. Translation: CASSLFTGDYNSPLHF. Based on the CDR3 plus reference TRBV28 and TRBJ1-6, the full variable domain is DVKVTQSSRYLVKRTGEKVFLECVQDMDHENMFWYRQDPGLGLRLIYFSYDVKMKEKGDIPEGYSVSREKKERFSLILESASTNQTSMYLCASSLFTGDYNSPLHFGNGTRLTVT.

The chain links TRBV11-3 to TRBJ2-3; tentative D call: TRBD2 (6 bases). The CDR3 totals 15 residues. Germline V CDR1 and CDR2: SGHNT, YENEEA. V lost 0 bases and J lost 4, with 11 bases in between. CDR3 sequence (DNA): TGTGCCAGCAGCTTAGAGCCAGGCGGGGCAGATACGCAGTATTTT. Its translation is CASSLEPGGADTQYF.

The genes are TRBV7-5 and TRBJ2-1; the tabulated D call, TRBD2, remains unverified against the DNA. TRBV7-5 is shown as a pseudogene. This CDR3 spans 15 amino acids. The CDR3 sequence: CASSPPGLEGSEQFF. CDR3 in DNA: TGTGCCAGCAGTCCTCCGGGACTAGAGGGGTCTGAGCAGTTCTTC.

This clone showed up just a few times. The rearrangement uses TRBV19 and TRBJ1-5, with D uncertain. Trimming took 2 bases from V and 0 from J, leaving 8 bases between them. Per the germline V gene, CDR1 is LNHDA and CDR2 is SQIVND (reference sequence). There are 15 residues in the CDR3. The CDR3 DNA follows: TGTGCCAGTAGTATAAACGGCAATAGCAATCAGCCCCAGCATTTT. Translated: CASSINGNSNQPQHF.

About this clone: This specimen includes other DNA sequences encoding the same CDR3. The chain links TRBV4-1 to TRBJ1-4; 7 nucleotides agree with TRBD1. CDR1 and CDR2 from the germline V gene are MGHRA and YSYEKL. The CDR3 is made up of 14 amino acids. V shed 4 bases and J 6 bases; nucleotides not matched to a gene: 5. The CDR3 spells CASSPGQGDEKLFF. CDR3 nucleotide sequence: TGCGCCAGCAGCCCCGGGCAGGGGGATGAAAAACTGTTTTTT.

This clone came up a few times. The V call is TRBV11-3, the J call TRBJ1-2; D is uncertain. The CDR3 is 14 amino acids. V was trimmed by 3 bases and J by 8 bases, leaving 16 bases between them. Germline values: CDR1 SGHNT, CDR2 YENEEA. The CDR3 protein is CASSLDLAIGGYTF. The CDR3 DNA follows: TGTGCCAGCAGCTTGGACCTCGCGATAGGGGGCTACACCTTC.

This clone is deemed medium-sized. The rearrangement joins TRBV6-8 to TRBJ2-7, with D perhaps matching TRBD2 (6 bases). Germline values: CDR1 MNHGY, CDR2 SAAAGT. Trimming shortened V by 6 bases and J by 5 bases, and 23 bases separated the two germline ends. The CDR3 is made up of 16 amino acids. CDR3 protein: CASSPNPLAGRDEQYF. CDR3 DNA: TGTGCCAGCAGCCCAAACCCACTAGCTGGGCGGGACGAGCAGTACTTC.

This clone was detected a few times. V usage is TRBV6-8 and J usage is TRBJ1-2, with 8 bases that match TRBD1. V lost 6 bases to trimming and J lost 6 bases; unmatched junction nucleotides: 12. The CDR3 length is 15 residues. In germline, CDR1 is MNHGY, CDR2 SAAAGT. The CDR3 sequence is CASSHDPRGHDGYTF. The CDR3 region has the DNA TGTGCCAGCAGCCACGATCCCAGGGGGCACGATGGCTACACCTTC.

In its sample, this clone ranks as medium-sized. The V and J genes are TRBV6-8 and TRBJ1-2; TRBD1 aligns across 9 bases. The trim removed 6 bases at V and 8 bases at J, leaving 4 bases unmatched. Germline CDR1 and CDR2: MNHGY and SAAAGT. This CDR3 spans 12 amino acids. The CDR3, as DNA: TGTGCCAGCAGGAGGACAGGGGACGGCTACACCTTC. It is translated as CASRRTGDGYTF.